This T cell receptor (beta chain) stems from a study of radiotherapy plus CTLA-4 blockade in lung cancer. Study at large: Objective responses were observed in approximately 20% of patients, and disease control was achieved by 31%.

Some clones are missing from TCRdb's copy, which holds only in-frame ones; the method was immunoSEQ multiplex PCR. The table lists 85,000 to 90,000 clones, about 78% of them singletons. This clone was detected a few times. The starting material was peripheral blood, obtained from a patient treated with radiotherapy plus ipilimumab. This TCR was recovered from a human donor with non-small cell lung cancer that progressed on radiotherapy plus ipilimumab.

CDR3 sequence (DNA): TGTGCCAGCAGTGCCGGACAGGCTAGCACAGATACGCAGTATTTT. Translated, it gives CASSAGQASTDTQYF. The gene calls are TRBV6-1 and TRBJ2-3; 7 positions agree with TRBD1. The CDR3 has 15 residues. V lost 4 bases to trimming and J lost 0 bases; unmatched junction nucleotides: 4. Germline CDR1 and CDR2: MNHNS and SASEGT.